The 20 T cell receptor beta chains in this list originate from one sample, sequenced in a study of cytomegalovirus exposure and HLA in healthy donors. The PCR contained 60 Vbeta and 13 Jbeta primers. The protocol was immunoSEQ multiplex PCR, while the TCRdb copy is restricted to in-frame clones and leaves out a portion. This table lists about 210,000 clones. The sample taken for sequencing was PBMCs. These receptors were collected from a woman in her thirties in good health and CMV-seropositive.

The chain combines TRBV9 with TRBJ2-7; the D gene is possibly TRBD1 (5 bases). The V gene's germline CDR1 is SGDLS and CDR2 YYNGEE. Trimming took off 1 base at V and 5 bases at J, with 13 bases between the two ends. The CDR3 has 14 residues. The CDR3: CASSVRAPGNEQYF. In nucleotides, the CDR3 is TGTGCCAGCAGCGTACGAGCGCCAGGGAACGAGCAGTACTTC. The variable domain in full, completed from reference TRBV9 and TRBJ2-7, reads DSGVTQTPKHLITATGQRVTLRCSPRSGDLSVYWYQQSLDQGLQFLIQYYNGEERAKGNILERFSAQQFPDLHSELNLSSLELGDSALYFCASSVRAPGNEQYFGPGTRLTVT.

V is TRBV6-1 and J is TRBJ1-1; TRBD1 matches 9 bases. V lost 8 bases and J lost 4; bases outside the gene matches: 11. Germline-derived CDR1 and CDR2 are MNHNS and SASEGT. The CDR3 sequence is 15 residues long. The CDR3, as DNA: TGTGCCAGCTTTCAGGACAGGGGTTTTCTCACTGAAGCTTTCTTT. It translates to CASFQDRGFLTEAFF.

The chain joins TRBV5-4 to TRBJ2-5; tentative D call: TRBD2 (5 bases). Germline lookup yields CDR1 SGHNT and CDR2 YYREEE (reference sequence). V lost 0 bases, J lost 1 base, and 13 bases lay in between. CDR3 size: 16 residues. The CDR3 nucleotides read TGTGCCAGCAGCTTGGCCCTAGCAGAGGTCCAAGAGACCCAGTACTTC. Translating it yields CASSLALAEVQETQYF.

The chain links TRBV5-1 to TRBJ2-3; D gene ambiguous. The CDR3 contains 14 residues. Germline values: CDR1 SGHRS, CDR2 YFSETQ. Trimming took off 6 bases at V and 4 bases at J, with 15 bases between the two ends. CDR3 nucleotide sequence: TGCGCCAGCACCTTTCGGTCTTTAGCAGATACGCAGTATTTT. Translated: CASTFRSLADTQYF.

The chain links TRBV6-5 to TRBJ1-4, with TRBD1 identical over 7 bases. The CDR3 has 15 amino acids. The ends lost 6 bases at V and 7 bases at J; junction bases unmatched: 11. The germline V gene has CDR1 MNHEY and CDR2 SVGAGI. The CDR3 here is CASRPLRQGSEKLFF. For the CDR3, the DNA is TGTGCCAGCAGGCCCCTGAGACAGGGCAGTGAAAAACTGTTTTTT.

The rearrangement links TRBV19 to TRBJ1-2; TRBD1 matches at 8 bases. The germline V gene encodes CDR1 LNHDA and CDR2 SQIVND (reference sequence). The V gene end was trimmed by 1 base and the J gene end by 6 bases; junction bases not matched to a gene: 4. CDR3 length: 14 residues. CDR3 nucleotides: TGTGCCAGTAGTATAGTCGGCAGGGGGCATGGCTACACCTTC. It yields the protein CASSIVGRGHGYTF.

J is TRBJ1-1 and V is TRBV28; D is uncertain. Germline V lookup: CDR1 MDHEN, CDR2 SYDVKM. With 11 bases removed from V and 2 bases from J, the gap between germline ends came to 18 bases. The CDR3 spans 14 residues. CDR3 loop: CALRRGSRNTEAFF. CDR3 sequence (DNA): TGTGCCTTAAGGAGAGGGTCTCGTAACACTGAAGCTTTCTTT.

On this clone itself: The same CDR3 also results from other DNA sequences found in this sample. J is TRBJ2-2 and V is TRBV5-1; 7 bases match TRBD1. Germline V lookup: CDR1 SGHRS, CDR2 YFSETQ. The CDR3 consists of 16 residues. Trimming took 0 bases from V and 0 from J; bases not matched to a gene: 2. In nucleotides, the CDR3 is TGCGCCAGCAGCTTGGTGGGGACAGCGAACACCGGGGAGCTGTTTTTT. Translating it yields CASSLVGTANTGELFF. The full variable domain, with the rest looked up from reference TRBV5-1 and TRBJ2-2, is KAGVTQTPRYLIKTRGQQVTLSCSPISGHRSVSWYQQTPGQGLQFLFEYFSETQRNKGNFPGRFSGRQFSNSRSEMNVSTLELGDSALYLCASSLVGTANTGELFFGEGSRLTVL.

In DNA, the CDR3 is TGCAGCGTTATCCAGGGAGGTGAAGCTTTCTTT. Translating it yields CSVIQGGEAFF. J is TRBJ1-1 and V is TRBV29-1, with D possibly being TRBD1 (5 bases). CDR1 and CDR2 from the germline V gene are SQVTM and ANQGSEA. The ends were cut back, 5 bases at V and 7 bases at J, with 11 bases in the middle. The CDR3 spans 11 residues.

The rearrangement joins TRBV5-4 to TRBJ2-3, with TRBD2 matching over 12 bases. This CDR3 has 18 residues. V lost 0 bases to trimming and J lost 4 bases; unmatched junction nucleotides: 9. CDR1 and CDR2 from the germline V gene are SGHNT and YYREEE (reference sequence). The chain's CDR3 is CASSLGALTSGRADTQYF. As DNA, the CDR3 is TGTGCCAGCAGCTTGGGGGCTTTGACTAGCGGGAGAGCAGATACGCAGTATTTT. Full variable domain (remainder filled in from reference TRBV5-4 and TRBJ2-3): ETGVTQSPTHLIKTRGQQVTLRCSSQSGHNTVSWYQQALGQGPQFIFQYYREEENGRGNFPPRFSGLQFPNYSSELNVNALELDDSALYLCASSLGALTSGRADTQYFGPGTRLTVL.

A word on this clone: This CDR3 is also generated by other DNA sequences in the sample. The rearrangement joins TRBV27 to TRBJ2-7; no clear D gene. V was clipped by 4 bases and J by 3 bases, with 4 bases between them. Looked up from germline, CDR1 is MNHEY and CDR2 is SMNVEV (reference sequence). The CDR3 has 11 residues. CDR3 region: CASSSGYEQYF. In DNA form, the CDR3 reads TGTGCCAGCAGTTCCGGCTACGAGCAGTACTTC.

The chain uses TRBV11-2 and TRBJ1-1; no firm D call. Germline V gene sequence: CDR1 SGHAT, CDR2 FQNNGV. V was shortened by 8 bases and J by 2 bases, with 12 bases between the two germline ends. The CDR3 runs to 13 residues. CDR3 sequence (DNA): TGTGCCAGCCAGTTTGGACTCAACACTGAAGCTTTCTTT. Translation gives CASQFGLNTEAFF.

This sequence joins TRBV5-1 and TRBJ2-4; D is unclear. There are 15 residues in the CDR3. The germline gives CDR1 SGHRS, CDR2 YFSETQ. V lost 1 base and J 8 bases, leaving 16 bases between the germline ends. CDR3 sequence reads: CASSLMGRPADIQYF. The CDR3 coding sequence is TGCGCCAGCAGCTTGATGGGCAGGCCTGCTGACATTCAGTACTTC.

This sequence joins TRBV5-4 and TRBJ2-7; maybe TRBD2 (6 bases). The germline V gene encodes CDR1 SGHNT and CDR2 YYREEE (reference sequence). This CDR3 has 13 residues. The ends were cut back, 1 base at V and 6 bases at J, with 11 bases in the middle. The CDR3: CASSLWRGREQYF. The CDR3 DNA follows: TGTGCCAGCAGCTTGTGGAGGGGCCGCGAGCAGTACTTC. The full variable domain, completed using reference TRBV5-4 and TRBJ2-7, is ETGVTQSPTHLIKTRGQQVTLRCSSQSGHNTVSWYQQALGQGPQFIFQYYREEENGRGNFPPRFSGLQFPNYSSELNVNALELDDSALYLCASSLWRGREQYFGPGTRLTVT.

This chain connects TRBV6-5 to TRBJ2-7; D is perhaps TRBD1 (6 bases). Trimming shortened V by 5 bases and J by 7 bases, and 12 bases separated the two germline ends. Looked up from germline, CDR1 is MNHEY and CDR2 is SVGAGI. The CDR3 spans 12 residues. CDR3 residues: CASSRLGAEQYF. DNA of the CDR3: TGTGCCAGCAGTCGGTTGGGGGCTGAGCAGTACTTC.

The chain links TRBV5-8 to TRBJ2-7; 12 bases are shared with TRBD1. Germline V gene lookup returns CDR1 SGHTS and CDR2 YDEGEE. V lost 2 bases and J lost 3; bases outside the gene matches: 12. The CDR3 runs to 18 residues. Written as DNA, the CDR3 is TGTGCCAGCAGCTTTGGGACAGGGGGCGAGAAATGGGGCTACGAGCAGTACTTC. Translating gives CASSFGTGGEKWGYEQYF.

J is TRBJ2-2 and V is TRBV28; 8 bases align to TRBD1. V lost 2 bases to trimming and J lost 6 bases; unmatched junction nucleotides: 5. Per germline, CDR1 MDHEN and CDR2 SYDVKM. This CDR3 contains 15 residues. The CDR3 nucleotides are TGTGCCAGCAGTTTAGCCGGACAGGGCCCCGGGGAGCTGTTTTTT. Translation gives CASSLAGQGPGELFF.

V is TRBV6-5 and J is TRBJ2-2, with D uncertain. CDR1 and CDR2 from the germline V gene are MNHEY and SVGAGI. V was trimmed by 0 bases and J by 11 bases, leaving 10 bases between them. The CDR3 runs 13 residues. The CDR3 protein is CASSYSSSGELFF. The DNA for the CDR3 is TGTGCCAGCAGTTACTCGAGTTCGGGTGAGCTGTTTTTT.

The chain couples TRBV19 to TRBJ1-1, with a possible D match to TRBD1 (5 bases). The CDR3 is 15 residues long. CDR1 and CDR2 from the germline V gene are LNHDA and SQIVND (reference sequence). Trimming shortened V by 9 bases and J by 0 bases, and 17 bases separated the two germline ends. The DNA for the CDR3 is TGTGCCAGCCGAGAACTCCGGGGGGTGAACACTGAAGCTTTCTTT. It encodes CASRELRGVNTEAFF. Filled out from reference TRBV19 and TRBJ1-1, the complete variable domain reads DGGITQSPKYLFRKEGQNVTLSCEQNLNHDAMYWYRQDPGQGLRLIYYSQIVNDFQKGDIAEGYSVSREKKESFPLTVTSAQKNPTAFYLCASRELRGVNTEAFFGQGTRLTVV.

The chain uses TRBV25-1 and TRBJ1-3; 10 positions agree with TRBD1. This CDR3 spans 16 amino acids. Germline V gene sequence: CDR1 MGHDK, CDR2 SYGVNS. Unmatched junction bases numbered 6, after V lost 0 bases and J lost 7 bases. The CDR3 DNA reads as TGTGCCAGCAGTGAATATATGGGGACAGGGGTTAACACCATATATTTT. It specifies CASSEYMGTGVNTIYF.